The next 16 T cell receptor beta chains were all read from a single sample in a study of breast tumors, draining lymph nodes, adjacent tissues. TCRdb itself ran the multiplex PCR reads through MiXCR, one entry per CDR3 protein. This sample carries 70,000 or so distinct CDR3 sequences, roughly 40% of them seen once, and the ten largest clones take approximately 9.1%. Sequencing was performed on breast tumor tissue. The source is a female donor with breast cancer. Some clones in this sample may be carry-over from other donors' samples.

By proportion, this clonotype is medium-sized. The CDR3 reads CASSLVGRGSGEQYF. CDR3 DNA: TGCGCCAGCAGCTTGGTCGGGAGGGGTTCAGGCGAGCAGTACTTC. The chain is built from TRBV5-1 and TRBJ2-7, with TRBD2 matching over 8 bases. The CDR3 is made up of 15 amino acids. Unmatched junction bases numbered 8, after V lost 0 bases and J lost 6 bases. The germline gives CDR1 SGHRS, CDR2 YFSETQ.

This clonotype came up many times. This CDR3 is CASSPQEAYNEQFF. The CDR3 DNA follows: TGTGCCAGCAGCCCCCAGGAGGCCTACAATGAGCAGTTCTTC. The chain combines TRBV7-2 with TRBJ2-1; TRBD2 might be the D (5 bases). Trimming stripped 5 bases from V and 2 bases from J, with 10 bases between. The CDR3 loop spans 14 amino acids. The germline V gene encodes CDR1 SGHTA and CDR2 FQGNSA.

The sample holds many counts of this clonotype. The V gene is TRBV2, the J gene TRBJ2-7, with D perhaps TRBD1 (5 bases). V lost 11 bases and J 2 bases, leaving 13 bases between the germline ends. CDR3 size: 12 residues. Germline CDR1 and CDR2: SNHLY and FYNNEI. CDR3 in amino acids: CALHRTPYEQYF. DNA for the CDR3: TGTGCCCTACACAGGACCCCCTACGAGCAGTACTTC.

There are a few counts of this clonotype. This may be a read error: a much more frequent sequence differs by one nucleotide. The chain is built from TRBV6-4 and TRBJ2-3; a possible D gene is TRBD2 (6 bases). The CDR3 spans 16 residues. Germline assignment: CDR1 MRHNA and CDR2 SNTAGT. The CDR3 sequence: CASSHSEAGSTDTQYF. CDR3 bases: TGTGCCAGCAGTCACTCGGAGGCGGGGAGCACAGATACGCAGTATTTT.

This clonotype was seen repeatedly, ten times or more. The rearrangement uses TRBV6-5 and TRBJ2-7; possibly TRBD1 or TRBD2 for D (6 bases each). CDR1 and CDR2 (germline): MNHEY, SVGAGI. The CDR3 consists of 16 residues. V was clipped by 6 bases and J by 0 bases, with 18 bases between them. CDR3 sequence (DNA): TGTGCCAGCAGCTTGAGAACGGGGGCCCGCTCCTACGAGCAGTACTTC. Protein sequence: CASSLRTGARSYEQYF.

In its sample, this clonotype was seen many times. The CDR3 nucleotides are TGCAGTGCTAGACGACCGACTAGCGGGAGGATTTACAATGAGCAGTTCTTC. Encoded protein: CSARRPTSGRIYNEQFF. This chain connects TRBV20-1 to TRBJ2-1; 13 nucleotides match TRBD2. CDR1 DFQATT and CDR2 SNEGSKA come from the germline V gene (reference sequence). Trimming removed 2 bases from V and 4 bases from J; junction bases left unmatched: 8. The CDR3 has 17 amino acids.

This clonotype was detected many times. The chain has TRBV7-3 and TRBJ2-3, with D hard to call. V lost 0 bases and J 7 bases, leaving 17 bases between the germline ends. The CDR3 spans 16 residues. In germline, CDR1 is SGHTA, CDR2 FQGTGA. DNA of the CDR3: TGTGCCAGCAGCTTAACGTCGAGGAGTGGAAAGAATACGCAGTATTTT. It translates to CASSLTSRSGKNTQYF.

As to this clonotype: Because it lacks the conserved phenylalanine or tryptophan at the end, this CDR3 is likely a read error. The rearrangement links TRBV7-3 to TRBJ2-5; 7 bases agree with TRBD1. The junction had 8 bases not matched to a gene; V was cut back by 2 bases and J by 2 bases. Germline CDR1 SGHTA, CDR2 FQGTGA. There are 16 residues in the CDR3. The CDR3 DNA follows: TGTGCCAGCAGCTTAGAGCCCACAGGGGCACAAGAGACCCAGTACCTC. The encoded protein is CASSLEPTGAQETQYL.

The chain carries TRBV6-1 and TRBJ1-2; D perhaps matches TRBD1 (5 bases). The CDR3 is made up of 13 amino acids. The germline V gene encodes CDR1 MNHNS and CDR2 SASEGT. Trimming stripped 4 bases from V and 6 bases from J, with 12 bases between. This chain's CDR3 is CASSGTIAHGYTF. The DNA of the CDR3 is TGTGCCAGCAGTGGGACAATTGCGCATGGCTACACCTTC.

A remark on this clonotype: This may be a read error, as it is one base from a much larger clone. This likely comes from a read error, as the CDR3 has no conserved phenylalanine or tryptophan at its end. This chain uses TRBV19 with TRBJ1-1; tentative D call: TRBD1 (5 bases). The CDR3 consists of 17 residues. The V gene's germline CDR1 is LNHDA and CDR2 SQIVND (reference sequence). With 3 bases removed from V and 0 bases from J, the gap between germline ends came to 17 bases. The CDR3 DNA follows: TGTGCCAGTAGTATTTCCGGGGACGGTTTAATGAACACTGAAGCTTTCTGT. It is translated as CASSISGDGLMNTEAFC.

Ten or more counts support this clonotype. A read error is possible here, since a much larger clone lies one base away. The chain joins TRBV20-1 to TRBJ2-7; possible D gene TRBD1, 5 bases. Germline V gene sequence: CDR1 DFQATT, CDR2 SNEGSKA (reference sequence). This CDR3 comprises 14 residues. Trimming cost V 6 bases and J 6 bases, with 21 bases left between them. CDR3 DNA sequence: TGCAGTGCATCCCCGGACATCTTAACCTCCGAGCAGTACTTC. The encoded protein is CSASPDILTSEQYF.

This clonotype was observed many times. This chain links TRBV9 with TRBJ1-3; D ambiguous. From germline, CDR1 is SGDLS and CDR2 YYNGEE. This CDR3 spans 15 amino acids. Deletions cut 0 bases from V and 0 bases from J, with 7 bases between. This CDR3 reads CASSVGVSSGNTIYF. CDR3 sequence (DNA): TGTGCCAGCAGCGTAGGTGTCAGCTCTGGAAACACCATATATTTT.

Within the sample, this clonotype is medium-sized. The chain recombines TRBV24-1 with TRBJ2-1; D remains ambiguous. Trimming stripped 0 bases from V and 9 bases from J, with 5 bases between. Germline CDR1 reads KGHDR; CDR2 reads SFDVKD. CDR3 size: 12 residues. The CDR3 sequence is CATSDLGREQFF. CDR3 DNA: TGTGCCACCAGTGATTTGGGTCGTGAGCAGTTCTTC.

The chain joins TRBV6-2 or TRBV6-3 to TRBJ1-5, with a tentative D call TRBD1 (6 bases). Trimming stripped 5 bases from V and 14 bases from J, with 31 bases between. This CDR3 spans 17 amino acids. CDR1 MNHEY and CDR2 SVGEGT come from the germline V gene. The CDR3 is CASSPTGGAIFVAYEHF. CDR3 sequence (DNA): TGTGCCAGCAGTCCCACCGGGGGGGCCATCTTCGTGGCCTACGAGCATTTT.

This clonotype was picked up many times. The V gene is TRBV2, the J gene TRBJ2-1, with 8 bases that match TRBD1. Germline CDR1 SNHLY, CDR2 FYNNEI. The CDR3 consists of 18 residues. The trim removed 0 bases at V and 6 bases at J, leaving 13 bases unmatched. This CDR3 reads CASSEALLWDRTGNEQFF. Here the CDR3 DNA reads TGTGCCAGCAGTGAAGCCCTTTTGTGGGACAGGACTGGCAATGAGCAGTTCTTC. Full variable domain (rest looked up from reference TRBV2 and TRBJ2-1): EPEVTQTPSHQVTQMGQEVILRCVPISNHLYFYWYRQILGQKVEFLVSFYNNEISEKSEIFDDQFSVERPDGSNFTLKIRSTKLEDSAMYFCASSEALLWDRTGNEQFFGPGTRLTVL.

There are many counts of this clonotype. The rearrangement joins TRBV5-1 to TRBJ1-4; 7 bases fit TRBD1. CDR1 and CDR2 from the germline V gene are SGHRS and YFSETQ. Trimming removed 2 bases from V and 8 bases from J; junction bases left unmatched: 6. CDR3 length: 14 amino acids. The CDR3 DNA is TGCGCCAGCAGCTTTACAGGGGTGGGGGAAAAACTGTTTTTT. It specifies CASSFTGVGEKLFF.